The entry that follows covers one T cell receptor beta chain sequence. Its antigen is still unknown. Patients who had autoimmune disease history or got systemic immunosuppression were left out. Trimming removed 6 bases from V and 1 base from J, with 12 bases in between. This CDR3 is 14 amino acids long. CDR1 is LGHNT, CDR2 FRNRAP, per germline. These data originate in a study of OX40 agonist ivuxolimab in advanced cancers. Study-wide results and limits: Also showing low normalized T-cell clonal expansion were some of the nonresponders. CD8+ T cells averaged more expanded clones than CD4+.

The table came from immunoSEQ multiplex PCR; TCRdb's copy has only in-frame clones and leaves some out. The table has 55,000 to 75,000 clones, 87% seen once. Source: CD4+ or CD8+ T cells sorted from blood, taken in a trial of the OX40 agonist ivuxolimab. The chain recombines TRBV12-5 with TRBJ1-1, with D perhaps TRBD1 (5 bases). The clonotype was recovered from an adult with an advanced solid tumor such as melanoma, head and neck, liver or kidney cancer. CDR3 sequence: CASGNSDRNTEAFF. In DNA form, the CDR3 reads TGTGCTAGTGGAAATTCTGACAGGAACACTGAAGCTTTCTTT.